These 31 T cell receptor beta chains were all obtained from the same sample, sequenced in a study of lymphopenia after photon versus proton radiotherapy. Measured with immunoSEQ multiplex PCR; TCRdb has only the in-frame clones, and not every one. The repertoire holds about 29,000 clones, with around 90% as singletons. Sample: peripheral blood, taken from a patient treated with proton-based radiotherapy. All receptors come from an older woman with cholangiocarcinoma. Some clones in this sample may be carry-over from other donors' samples.

CDR3 sequence reads: CASSPLTGSNEQYF. CDR3 coding DNA: TGTGCCAGCAGCCCCCTCACGGGGAGTAACGAGCAGTACTTC. V and J are TRBV7-3 and TRBJ2-7; possible D gene TRBD2, 5 bases. The germline CDR1 and CDR2 sequences are SGHTA and FQGTGA. There are 14 residues in the CDR3. V lost 5 bases to trimming and J lost 5 bases, with 16 bases between them.

This clone came up a few times. The V and J genes are TRBV20-1 and TRBJ2-3; TRBD1 might be the D (6 bases). The CDR3 spans 11 residues. The germline V and J ends were trimmed by 6 bases and 8 bases, with 12 bases remaining between them. From germline, CDR1 is DFQATT and CDR2 SNEGSKA (reference sequence). This CDR3 reads CSALGQSTQYF. CDR3 coding DNA: TGCAGTGCCCTCGGACAGTCTACGCAGTATTTT.

This sequence joins TRBV5-1 and TRBJ2-7; D may be TRBD2 (6 bases). The germline V gene encodes CDR1 SGHRS and CDR2 YFSETQ. V gave up 0 bases and J gave up 1 base, with 14 bases separating them. CDR3 length: 16 amino acids. This CDR3 is CASSLGVGRKSYEQYF. CDR3 DNA: TGCGCCAGCAGCTTGGGAGTTGGGAGGAAATCCTACGAGCAGTACTTC.

V is TRBV7-9 and J is TRBJ2-2; D is uncertain. This CDR3 has 17 amino acids. Trimming stripped 0 bases from V and 4 bases from J, with 15 bases between. Germline V gives CDR1 SEHNR, CDR2 FQNEAQ (reference sequence). The CDR3 coding sequence is TGTGCCAGCAGCTTAGCGACCTCAACCGGGCCCACCGGGGAGCTGTTTTTT. Its protein product is CASSLATSTGPTGELFF.

The rearrangement joins TRBV10-1 to TRBJ2-4; weak D call: TRBD2 (5 bases). The V gene lost 3 bases and the J gene lost 0 bases, with 6 bases spanning the gap. The CDR3 contains 14 residues. From germline, CDR1 is WNHNN and CDR2 SYGVQD (reference sequence). In DNA, the CDR3 is TGCGCCAGCAGTGATGAGGGAGCCAAAAACATTCAGTACTTC. Translated: CASSDEGAKNIQYF.

This clone was observed once. This chain joins TRBV10-3 and TRBJ1-6; D is unresolved. With 5 bases removed from V and 4 bases from J, the gap between germline ends came to 9 bases. CDR1 and CDR2 from the germline V gene are ENHRY and SYGVKD. There are 14 residues in the CDR3. This chain's CDR3 is CAISRDGYNSPLHF. CDR3 nucleotide sequence: TGTGCCATCAGTCGCGACGGTTATAATTCACCCCTCCACTTT.

This clone has a handful of counts. The rearrangement links TRBV30 to TRBJ1-5; D not certain. Germline CDR1 reads GTSNPN; CDR2 reads SVGIG (reference sequence). The CDR3 has 14 residues. V was trimmed by 5 bases and J by 2 bases, leaving 13 bases between them. The CDR3, as DNA: TGTGCCTGGGATCGGGTTGGAGGCAATCAGCCCCAGCATTTT. Its protein product is CAWDRVGGNQPQHF.

V is TRBV6-5 and J is TRBJ2-1; no firm D call. The V end was cut by 2 bases, the J end by 11 bases, with 10 bases between. Germline V gene lookup returns CDR1 MNHEY and CDR2 SVGAGI. The CDR3 is 12 residues long. The CDR3 is CASSYEAGKQFF. In DNA, the CDR3 is TGTGCCAGCAGTTACGAGGCTGGGAAGCAGTTCTTC.

The chain recombines TRBV6-6 with TRBJ2-2; D not certain. The V end lost 2 bases, the J end lost 4 bases, and 5 bases lay between the germline ends. The CDR3 covers 13 residues. From germline, CDR1 is MNHNY and CDR2 SVGAGI (reference sequence). CDR3 sequence: CASSYDGTGELFF. The CDR3 DNA follows: TGTGCCAGCAGTTACGATGGCACCGGGGAGCTGTTTTTT.

The chain has TRBV27 and TRBJ2-3; D possibly corresponds to TRBD2 (6 bases). Per the germline V gene, CDR1 is MNHEY and CDR2 is SMNVEV (reference sequence). Deletions cut 1 base from V and 8 bases from J, with 7 bases between. The length of the CDR3 is 12 residues. This CDR3 reads CASSLLEGTQYF. The DNA of the CDR3 is TGTGCCAGCAGTTTATTGGAGGGTACGCAGTATTTT.

J is TRBJ2-1 and V is TRBV15; no firm D call. Germline assignment: CDR1 LNHNV and CDR2 YYDKDF (reference sequence). Deletions cut 1 base from V and 7 bases from J, with 20 bases between. The CDR3 is 17 residues long. The CDR3 spells CATSRGRRHQAKNEQFF. The CDR3 DNA reads as TGTGCCACCAGCAGAGGCCGACGGCACCAAGCGAAGAATGAGCAGTTCTTC.

This chain joins TRBV16 and TRBJ2-1, with 9 bases lining up with TRBD1. The germline CDR1 and CDR2 sequences are KGHSY and FQNENV. V lost 2 bases to trimming and J lost 5 bases; unmatched junction nucleotides: 4. This CDR3 has 15 amino acids. CDR3 region: CASSQVGQGNNEQFF. Written as DNA, the CDR3 is TGTGCCAGCAGCCAAGTGGGACAGGGTAACAATGAGCAGTTCTTC. The variable domain in full, with the rest retrieved from reference TRBV16 and TRBJ2-1, is GEEVAQTPKHLVRGEGQKAKLYCAPIKGHSYVFWYQQVLKNEFKFLISFQNENVFDETGMPKERFSAKCLPNSPCSLEIQATKLEDSAVYFCASSQVGQGNNEQFFGPGTRLTVL.

This clone was observed a single time. V gene TRBV6-6 combines with J gene TRBJ1-2; 9 bases line up with TRBD1. Germline CDR1 reads MNHNY; CDR2 reads SVGAGI (reference sequence). The CDR3 runs 15 residues. The V and J ends lost 2 bases and 5 bases, in that order; junction bases with no gene match: 6. The CDR3 DNA reads as TGTGCCAGCAGTTACCCGGGACAGGGCGTTTATGGCTACACCTTC. Its protein is CASSYPGQGVYGYTF.

The chain employs TRBV7-8 and TRBJ2-5; D perhaps matches TRBD1 (5 bases). CDR1 and CDR2 from the germline V gene are SGHVS and FQNEAQ. Deletions cut 2 bases from V and 5 bases from J, with 15 bases between. The CDR3 runs 15 residues. Here the CDR3 reads CASSLRGRVFETQYF. For the CDR3, the DNA is TGTGCCAGCAGCTTAAGGGGCAGGGTATTCGAGACCCAGTACTTC.

V and J are TRBV29-1 and TRBJ1-4; TRBD1 agrees at 8 bases. Per the germline V gene, CDR1 is SQVTM and CDR2 is ANQGSEA. J lost 5 bases, V lost 4 bases, and 3 bases had no gene match. The CDR3 length is 13 residues. The CDR3 DNA is TGCAGCGTTGTTTCAGGGGGCAATGAAAAACTGTTTTTT. This encodes CSVVSGGNEKLFF.

This clone showed up just once. The chain employs TRBV4-2 and TRBJ1-1; D is ambiguous. The CDR3 spans 15 residues. In germline, CDR1 is LGHNA, CDR2 YNFKEQ. V lost 5 bases and J 0 bases, leaving 13 bases between the germline ends. CDR3 in amino acids: CASSLRIQMNTEAFF. In DNA, the CDR3 is TGTGCCAGCAGCTTAAGGATTCAAATGAACACTGAAGCTTTCTTT.

DNA for the CDR3: TGTGCCAGCAGCAGAGAGGGGAATTCCTATGGCTACACCTTC. This translates into CASSREGNSYGYTF. The rearrangement joins TRBV9 to TRBJ1-2; a possible D gene is TRBD1 (5 bases). V was cut by 4 bases and J by 4 bases, with 14 bases left in between. CDR1 SGDLS and CDR2 YYNGEE come from the germline V gene. The CDR3 is made up of 14 amino acids. Full variable domain (outside the CDR3, taken from reference TRBV9 and TRBJ1-2): DSGVTQTPKHLITATGQRVTLRCSPRSGDLSVYWYQQSLDQGLQFLIQYYNGEERAKGNILERFSAQQFPDLHSELNLSSLELGDSALYFCASSREGNSYGYTFGSGTRLTVV.

The chain carries TRBV7-2 and TRBJ1-1; D possibly corresponds to TRBD1 (5 bases). V gave up 1 base and J gave up 3 bases, with 9 bases separating them. Germline V CDR1 and CDR2: SGHTA, FQGNSA. This CDR3 region has 14 residues. DNA of the CDR3: TGTGCCAGCAGCTTAGGGTGGGGGGACACTGAAGCTTTCTTT. Encoded protein: CASSLGWGDTEAFF. Looking up the rest from reference TRBV7-2 and TRBJ1-1 gives the full variable domain: GAGVSQSPSNKVTEKGKDVELRCDPISGHTALYWYRQSLGQGLEFLIYFQGNSAPDKSGLPSDRFSAERTGGSVSTLTIQRTQQEDSAVYLCASSLGWGDTEAFFGQGTRLTVV.

Turning to this clone: Other DNA sequences in the same sample also yield this CDR3. This chain links TRBV19 with TRBJ1-5, with a weak D call TRBD1 (5 bases). Germline V gene lookup returns CDR1 LNHDA and CDR2 SQIVND (reference sequence). CDR3 length: 14 amino acids. The V gene lost 6 bases and the J gene lost 0 bases, with 9 bases spanning the gap. The CDR3, as DNA: TGTGCCAGTAGGGGGCCCGATAGCAATCAGCCCCAGCATTTT. It yields the protein CASRGPDSNQPQHF.

This clone was counted only a few times. The chain employs TRBV9 and TRBJ1-3; D call uncertain. Germline V lookup: CDR1 SGDLS, CDR2 YYNGEE. CDR3 size: 14 residues. Between the trimmed V and J ends, which lost 0 bases and 0 bases, there was a span of 4 bases. DNA for the CDR3: TGTGCCAGCAGCGTAGAGTTCTCTGGAAACACCATATATTTT. The encoded protein is CASSVEFSGNTIYF.

The J gene is TRBJ2-1, the V gene TRBV7-6, with a possible D match to TRBD2 (6 bases). CDR1 is SGHVS, CDR2 FNYEAQ, per germline. V lost 5 bases and J lost 2, with 13 bases in between. The CDR3 is 15 residues long. In nucleotides, the CDR3 is TGTGCCAGCAGCGTCGCCTGGGGGGCCTACAATGAGCAGTTCTTC. As protein: CASSVAWGAYNEQFF.

The chain recombines TRBV27 with TRBJ1-2; D possibly corresponds to TRBD1 (5 bases). The CDR3 has 15 amino acids. In germline, CDR1 is MNHEY, CDR2 SMNVEV (reference sequence). Between the trimmed V and J ends, which lost 0 bases and 4 bases, there was a span of 12 bases. CDR3 region: CASSLSRGETYGYTF. The CDR3 DNA follows: TGTGCCAGCAGTTTATCACGGGGGGAGACCTATGGCTACACCTTC.

This clone was counted a single time. V usage is TRBV2 and J usage is TRBJ1-2; weak D call: TRBD1 (5 bases). The CDR3 length is 13 residues. CDR1 and CDR2 from the germline V gene are SNHLY and FYNNEI. V shed 6 bases and J shed 6 bases, with 14 bases lying between them. The chain's CDR3 is CASSQGSRDGYTF. The CDR3 nucleotides read TGTGCCAGCAGCCAGGGCTCAAGGGATGGCTACACCTTC.

V gene TRBV2 combines with J gene TRBJ2-1; D is ambiguous. CDR1 and CDR2 (germline): SNHLY, FYNNEI. This CDR3 spans 13 amino acids. Trimming took 4 bases from V and 7 from J, leaving 11 bases between them. Here the CDR3 DNA reads TGTGCCAGCAGTGCGAGCGACAAAAATGAGCAGTTCTTC. It specifies CASSASDKNEQFF.

The rearrangement uses TRBV5-1 and TRBJ1-4; D is perhaps TRBD1 (5 bases). Trimming took 3 bases from V and 7 from J, leaving 13 bases between them. CDR1 and CDR2 from the germline V gene are SGHRS and YFSETQ. This CDR3 is 14 amino acids long. CDR3 residues: CASSSLGGVEKLFF. The CDR3 region has the DNA TGCGCCAGCAGCTCCCTCGGGGGGGTTGAAAAACTGTTTTTT.

This rearrangement joins TRBV27 to TRBJ2-5; 8 bases align to TRBD1. The CDR3 contains 15 residues. Losses at the gene ends were 0 bases for V and 7 bases for J; bases not matched to a gene: 7. Germline CDR1 is MNHEY and CDR2 is SMNVEV (reference sequence). CDR3 sequence (DNA): TGTGCCAGCAGTTTATCCCGGACAGGGCAGGCGACCCAGTACTTC. Translating gives CASSLSRTGQATQYF.

The chain combines TRBV19 with TRBJ1-1; 8 bases align to TRBD1. Germline V gives CDR1 LNHDA, CDR2 SQIVND (reference sequence). The CDR3 has 15 residues. V lost 5 bases, J lost 4 bases, and 9 bases stayed unmatched. In DNA form, the CDR3 reads TGTGCCAGTAGTTTCCCGGGACAGGTGTCCACTGAAGCTTTCTTT. The encoded protein is CASSFPGQVSTEAFF. Filled out from reference TRBV19 and TRBJ1-1, the complete variable domain reads DGGITQSPKYLFRKEGQNVTLSCEQNLNHDAMYWYRQDPGQGLRLIYYSQIVNDFQKGDIAEGYSVSREKKESFPLTVTSAQKNPTAFYLCASSFPGQVSTEAFFGQGTRLTVV.

This clone is classed as medium-sized. This sequence joins TRBV6-4 and TRBJ2-1; possibly TRBD1 for D (6 bases). Looked up from germline, CDR1 is MRHNA and CDR2 is SNTAGT. The CDR3 totals 14 residues. Trimming pared 3 bases from V and 8 bases from J, leaving 14 bases between. The CDR3 nucleotides are TGTGCCAGCAGTGAAGTGGGGGCCAGGGATGAGCAGTTCTTC. It translates to CASSEVGARDEQFF.

V usage is TRBV23-1 and J usage is TRBJ1-2; D may be TRBD1 (5 bases). TRBV23-1 is noted as an ORF with a role that remains uncertain. This CDR3 is built from 20 residues. Deletions cut 2 bases from V and 3 bases from J, with 28 bases between. CDR3 DNA sequence: TGCGCCAGCAGTCAACTCCTCCGCCGGGACCAACCCGGTGGGGACTATGGCTACACCTTC. This encodes CASSQLLRRDQPGGDYGYTF.

The chain uses TRBV29-1 and TRBJ2-1; 8 bases line up with TRBD1. Trimming removed 7 bases from V and 6 bases from J; junction bases left unmatched: 17. The CDR3 runs to 16 residues. The germline CDR1 and CDR2 sequences are SQVTM and ANQGSEA. In DNA form, the CDR3 reads TGCAGCGCTCCTCGAAGTGGACAGGGAAGAAGCAATGAGCAGTTCTTC. Protein product: CSAPRSGQGRSNEQFF.

This chain joins TRBV12-5 and TRBJ2-2; a possible D gene is TRBD1 (5 bases). V lost 1 base and J lost 0, with 6 bases in between. Germline V lookup: CDR1 LGHNT, CDR2 FRNRAP. The CDR3 covers 15 residues. The DNA of the CDR3 is TGTGCTAGTGGTTTGGGACAGACGAACACCGGGGAGCTGTTTTTT. This gives the protein CASGLGQTNTGELFF.